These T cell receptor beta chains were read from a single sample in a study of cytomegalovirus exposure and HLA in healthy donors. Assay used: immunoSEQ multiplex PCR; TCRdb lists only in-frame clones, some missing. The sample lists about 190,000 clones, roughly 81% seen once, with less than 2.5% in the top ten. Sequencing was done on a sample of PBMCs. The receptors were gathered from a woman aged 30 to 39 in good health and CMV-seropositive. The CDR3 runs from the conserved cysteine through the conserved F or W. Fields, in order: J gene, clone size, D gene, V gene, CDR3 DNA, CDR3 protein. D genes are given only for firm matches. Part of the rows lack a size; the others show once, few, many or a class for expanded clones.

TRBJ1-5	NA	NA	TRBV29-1	TGCAGCGTTGCGGGAGATGGGGGTTTGGGTCAGCCCCAGCATTTT	CSVAGDGGLGQPQHF
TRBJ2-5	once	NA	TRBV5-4	TGTGCCAGCAGCTTTTCCGGGGAGACCCAGTACTTC	CASSFSGETQYF
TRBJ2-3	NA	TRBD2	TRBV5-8	TGTGCCAGCAGCTTGGGTCTAGCGGGGGGAGATACGCAGTATTTT	CASSLGLAGGDTQYF
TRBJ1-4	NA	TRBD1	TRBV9	TGTGCCAGCAGCGTAGTAGGGACAGGGTTTGAAAAACTGTTTTTT	CASSVVGTGFEKLFF
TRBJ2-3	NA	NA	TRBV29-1	TGCAGCGTTGAAACAGGTACAGATACGCAGTATTTT	CSVETGTDTQYF
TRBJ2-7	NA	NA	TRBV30	TGTGCCTGGGTGCAGGGGCCCTACGAGCAGTACTTC	CAWVQGPYEQYF
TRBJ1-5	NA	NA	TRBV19	TGTGCCAGTAGTATAAATTCGGGATATAGCAATCAGCCCCAGCATTTT	CASSINSGYSNQPQHF
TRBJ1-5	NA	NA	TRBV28	TGTGCCAGCACCTACAGGGCCCACTGGAGTCAGCCCCAGCATTTT	CASTYRAHWSQPQHF
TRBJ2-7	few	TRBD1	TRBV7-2	TGTGCCAGCAGCACTCGGACAGGGCGCTACGAGCAGTACTTC	CASSTRTGRYEQYF
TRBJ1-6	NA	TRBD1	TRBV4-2	TGTGCCAGCAGCAGCGGGACAGGGGTTAATTCACCCCTCCACTTT	CASSSGTGVNSPLHF
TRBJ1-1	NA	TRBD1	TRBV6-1	TGTGCCAGCAGTGAAGGACAGGGGGTTGGGAACACTGAAGCTTTCTTT	CASSEGQGVGNTEAFF
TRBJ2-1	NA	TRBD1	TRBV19	TGTGCCAGTAGTATTACAGGGGGCGCGAGCTCGCGGGGGCAGTTCTTC	CASSITGGASSRGQFF
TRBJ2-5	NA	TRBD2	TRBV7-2	TGTGCCAGCAGCGAGGGACTAGCGGGAGTTGAGACCCAGTACTTC	CASSEGLAGVETQYF
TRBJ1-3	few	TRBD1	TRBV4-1	TGCGCCAGCAGCCATAGGACAGGGACTATTGGAAACACCATATATTTT	CASSHRTGTIGNTIYF
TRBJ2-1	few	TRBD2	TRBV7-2	TGTGCCAGCAGCTCCGGACTAGCGGGATACGATGAGCAGTTCTTC	CASSSGLAGYDEQFF
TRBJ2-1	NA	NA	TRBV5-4	TGTGCCAGCAGCTTGGGGGGGGAGAGAGACAATGAGCAGTTCTTC	CASSLGGERDNEQFF
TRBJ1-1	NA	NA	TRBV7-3	TGTGCCAGCAGCTCCGGGGTTGGCACTGAAGCTTTCTTT	CASSSGVGTEAFF
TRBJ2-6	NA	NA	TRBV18	TGTGCCAGCTCACCATATATAGAGAGCTCTGGGGCCAACGTCCTGACTTTC	CASSPYIESSGANVLTF
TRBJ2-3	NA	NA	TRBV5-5	TGTGCCAGCAGCCCCATCCCAGGGCCAGATACGCAGTATTTT	CASSPIPGPDTQYF
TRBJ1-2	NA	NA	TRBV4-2	TGTGCCAGCAGCCCCCCAGGGGAGAACTATGGCTACACCTTC	CASSPPGENYGYTF
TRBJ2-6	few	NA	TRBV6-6	TGTGCCAGCCATTCCCAGGGCCACTCTGGGGCCAACGTCCTGACTTTC	CASHSQGHSGANVLTF
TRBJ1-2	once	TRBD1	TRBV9	TGTGCCAGCAGCGACCCCGGGACAGGGGCCTATGGCTACACCTTC	CASSDPGTGAYGYTF
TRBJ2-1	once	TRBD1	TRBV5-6	TGTGCCAGCAGCTTAGGGACAGGGGTCAACAATGAGCAGTTCTTC	CASSLGTGVNNEQFF
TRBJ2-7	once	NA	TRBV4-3	TGCGCCAGCAGCCAAGATCGGGGAACCTACGAGCAGTACTTC	CASSQDRGTYEQYF
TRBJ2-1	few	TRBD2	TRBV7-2	TGTGCCAGCAGTCTCGGGGGGGCAATCTACAATGAGCAGTTCTTC	CASSLGGAIYNEQFF
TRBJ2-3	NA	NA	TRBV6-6	TGTGCCAGCAGTTTTGGAGCTCACACAGATACGCAGTATTTT	CASSFGAHTDTQYF
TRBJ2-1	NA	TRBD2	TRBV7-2	TGTGCCAGCAGCTTAGGACTAGCGGTCCACAATGAGCAGTTCTTC	CASSLGLAVHNEQFF
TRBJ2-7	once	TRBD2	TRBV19	TGTGCCAGTAGTCCACAAACTAGCGGGAGAACGAACGAGCAGTACTTC	CASSPQTSGRTNEQYF
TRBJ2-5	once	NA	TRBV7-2	TGTGCCAGCAGCTTAGTTGTAGCCGGGACTGAAGAGACCCAGTACTTC	CASSLVVAGTEETQYF
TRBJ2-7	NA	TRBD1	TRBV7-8	TGTGCCAGCAGCCAAAAAGGGACAGGGGGCTTTTGGGAGCAGTACTTC	CASSQKGTGGFWEQYF
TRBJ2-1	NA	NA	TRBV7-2	TGTGCCAGCAGTATCCCCCACGGCGGGCCCTACAATGAGCAGTTCTTC	CASSIPHGGPYNEQFF
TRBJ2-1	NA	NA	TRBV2	TGTGCCAGCAGTGCGGCTTGGCAGGGAAGCTCCTACAATGAGCAGTTCTTC	CASSAAWQGSSYNEQFF
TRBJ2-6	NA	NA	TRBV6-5	TGTGCCAGCAGTTACGGGCTATCTGGGGCCAACGTCCTGACTTTC	CASSYGLSGANVLTF
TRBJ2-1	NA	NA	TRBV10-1	TGCGCCAGCAGTGAAAATTACTTTTCCTACTACAATGAGCAGTTCTTC	CASSENYFSYYNEQFF
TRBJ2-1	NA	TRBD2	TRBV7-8	TGTGCCAGCAGCTTCATCGTGACTAGCGTCTACAATGAGCAGTTCTTC	CASSFIVTSVYNEQFF
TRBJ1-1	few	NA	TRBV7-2	TGTGCCAGCAGCTTGACAGGAGGGAACACTGAAGCTTTCTTT	CASSLTGGNTEAFF